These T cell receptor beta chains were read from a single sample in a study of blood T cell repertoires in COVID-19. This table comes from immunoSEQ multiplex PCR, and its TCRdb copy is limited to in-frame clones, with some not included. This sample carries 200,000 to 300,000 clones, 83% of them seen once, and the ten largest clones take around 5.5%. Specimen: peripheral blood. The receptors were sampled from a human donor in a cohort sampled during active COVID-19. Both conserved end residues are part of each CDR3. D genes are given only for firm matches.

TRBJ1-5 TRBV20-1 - CSASEGPGQPQHF TGCAGTGCTAGTGAGGGGCCTGGTCAGCCCCAGCATTTT
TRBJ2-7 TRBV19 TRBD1 CASRMRGQETYEQYF TGTGCCAGTAGGATGAGGGGACAGGAGACCTACGAGCAGTACTTC
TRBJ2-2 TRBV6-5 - CASKSNPSAGELFF TGTGCCAGCAAATCCAACCCCTCGGCCGGGGAGCTGTTTTTT
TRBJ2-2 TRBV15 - CATSRDFTGELFF TGTGCCACCAGCAGAGACTTTACCGGGGAGCTGTTTTTT
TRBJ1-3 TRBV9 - CASSVQGTGNTIYF TGTGCCAGCAGCGTGCAGGGGACTGGAAACACCATATATTTT
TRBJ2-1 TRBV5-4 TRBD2 CASSLKRGYNEQFF TGTGCCAGCAGCTTGAAGCGGGGGTACAATGAGCAGTTCTTC
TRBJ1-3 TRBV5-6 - CASSHYRDSGNTIYF TGTGCCAGCAGCCACTACCGGGACTCTGGAAACACCATATATTTT
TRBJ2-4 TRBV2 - CASSFGVSDTLIAKNIQYF TGTGCCAGCAGCTTTGGGGTTTCGGACACCTTAATAGCCAAAAACATTCAGTACTTC
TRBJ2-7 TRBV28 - CASSTQGGYEQYF TGTGCCAGCAGTACCCAGGGGGGCTACGAGCAGTACTTC
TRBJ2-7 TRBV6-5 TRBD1 CASSQGVTYEQYF TGTGCCAGCAGTCAGGGGGTTACCTACGAGCAGTACTTC
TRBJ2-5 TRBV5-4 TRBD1 CASSLGQGPWETQYF TGTGCCAGCAGCTTGGGACAGGGGCCGTGGGAGACCCAGTACTTC
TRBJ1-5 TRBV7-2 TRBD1 CASSRDRLGQPQHF TGTGCCAGCAGCCGGGACAGGCTAGGCCAGCCCCAGCATTTT
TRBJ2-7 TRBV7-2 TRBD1 CASSLGQGSYYEQYF TGTGCCAGCAGCTTGGGACAGGGATCATACTACGAGCAGTACTTC
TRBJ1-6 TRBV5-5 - CASSIQSHSPLHF TGTGCCAGCAGTATTCAGTCTCATTCACCCCTCCACTTT
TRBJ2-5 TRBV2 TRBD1 CASRGDRGHQETQYF TGTGCCAGCAGGGGGGACAGGGGGCACCAAGAGACCCAGTACTTC